The source of this TCR beta chain is a study of blood T cell repertoires in COVID-19. In the authors' workflow: The authors estimated nucleated cell counts from reference gene primer amplification. Assay used: immunoSEQ multiplex PCR; TCRdb lists only in-frame clones, some missing. That table is the source of V, J and clone size, and D and trimming were worked out from the DNA. The sample has 95,000 to 150,000 clones; almost 90% are singletons. With V trimmed by 3 bases and J by 7 bases, 11 bases remained unmatched. CDR3 length: 16 residues. The germline CDR1 and CDR2 sequences are MGHRA and YSYEKL. This clone occurred a few times.

The sequence was collected from a woman aged 60 to 75 with COVID-19, enrolled during active disease. Source material: peripheral blood. The rearrangement joins TRBV4-1 to TRBJ2-1; 8 nucleotides agree with TRBD1. CDR3 in amino acids: CASSQQTGARGNEQFF. CDR3 nucleotide sequence: TGCGCCAGCAGCCAGCAGACAGGGGCGAGAGGGAATGAGCAGTTCTTC.